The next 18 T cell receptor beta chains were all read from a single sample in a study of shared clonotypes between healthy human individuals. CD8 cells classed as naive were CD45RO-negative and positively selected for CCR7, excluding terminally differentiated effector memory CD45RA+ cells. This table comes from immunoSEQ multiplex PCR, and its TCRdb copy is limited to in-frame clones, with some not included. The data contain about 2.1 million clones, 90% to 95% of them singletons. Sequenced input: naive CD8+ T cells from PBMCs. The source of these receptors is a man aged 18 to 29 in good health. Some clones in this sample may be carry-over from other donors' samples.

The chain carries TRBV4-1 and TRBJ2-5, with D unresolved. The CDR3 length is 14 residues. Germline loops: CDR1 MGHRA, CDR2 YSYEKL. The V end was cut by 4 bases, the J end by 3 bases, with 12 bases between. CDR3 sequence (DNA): TGCGCCAGCAGCCCTTCTTTAGGGAAAGAGACCCAGTACTTC. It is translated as CASSPSLGKETQYF.

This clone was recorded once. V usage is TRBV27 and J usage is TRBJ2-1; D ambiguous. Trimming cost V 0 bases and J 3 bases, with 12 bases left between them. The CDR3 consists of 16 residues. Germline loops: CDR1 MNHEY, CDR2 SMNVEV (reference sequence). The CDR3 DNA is TGTGCCAGCAGTTTATCGATGGGTGCAGGCTACAATGAGCAGTTCTTC. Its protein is CASSLSMGAGYNEQFF.

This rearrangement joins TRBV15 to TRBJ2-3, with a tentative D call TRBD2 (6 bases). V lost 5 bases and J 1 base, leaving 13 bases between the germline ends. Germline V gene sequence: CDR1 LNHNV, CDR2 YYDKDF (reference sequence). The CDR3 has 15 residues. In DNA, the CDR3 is TGTGCCACCAGCCCCGGGAGAGACGGCACAGATACGCAGTATTTT. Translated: CATSPGRDGTDTQYF. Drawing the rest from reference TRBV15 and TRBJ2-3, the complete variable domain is DAMVIQNPRYQVTQFGKPVTLSCSQTLNHNVMYWYQQKSSQAPKLLFHYYDKDFNNEADTPDNFQSRRPNTSFCFLDIRSPGLGDTAMYLCATSPGRDGTDTQYFGPGTRLTVL.

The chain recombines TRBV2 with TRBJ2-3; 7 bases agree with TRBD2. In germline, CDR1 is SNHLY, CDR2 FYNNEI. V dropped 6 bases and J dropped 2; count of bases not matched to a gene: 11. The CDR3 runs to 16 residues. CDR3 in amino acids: CASRGLTLGYTDTQYF. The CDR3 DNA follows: TGTGCCAGCAGGGGACTAACGTTAGGGTACACAGATACGCAGTATTTT.

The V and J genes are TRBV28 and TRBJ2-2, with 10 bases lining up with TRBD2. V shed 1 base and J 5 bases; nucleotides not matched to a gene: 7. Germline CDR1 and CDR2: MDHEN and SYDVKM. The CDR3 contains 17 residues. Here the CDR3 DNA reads TGTGCCAGCAGTTTATCGCTAGCGGGAGTGTTTACCGGGGAGCTGTTTTTT. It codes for CASSLSLAGVFTGELFF. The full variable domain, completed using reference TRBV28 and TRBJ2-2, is DVKVTQSSRYLVKRTGEKVFLECVQDMDHENMFWYRQDPGLGLRLIYFSYDVKMKEKGDIPEGYSVSREKKERFSLILESASTNQTSMYLCASSLSLAGVFTGELFFGEGSRLTVL.

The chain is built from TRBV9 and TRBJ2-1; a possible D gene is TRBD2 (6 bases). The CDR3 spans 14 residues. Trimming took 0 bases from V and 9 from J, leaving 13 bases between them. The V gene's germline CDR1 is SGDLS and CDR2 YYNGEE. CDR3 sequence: CASSVALMGGEQFF. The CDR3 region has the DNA TGTGCCAGCAGCGTAGCACTAATGGGGGGTGAGCAGTTCTTC. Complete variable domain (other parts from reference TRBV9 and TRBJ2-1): DSGVTQTPKHLITATGQRVTLRCSPRSGDLSVYWYQQSLDQGLQFLIQYYNGEERAKGNILERFSAQQFPDLHSELNLSSLELGDSALYFCASSVALMGGEQFFGPGTRLTVL.

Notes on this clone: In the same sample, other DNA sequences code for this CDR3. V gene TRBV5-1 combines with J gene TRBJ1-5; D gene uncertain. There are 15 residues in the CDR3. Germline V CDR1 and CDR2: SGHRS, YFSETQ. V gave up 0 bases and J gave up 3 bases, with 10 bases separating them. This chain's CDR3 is CASSLGGVSNQPQHF. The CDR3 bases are TGCGCCAGCAGCTTGGGTGGGGTTTCCAATCAGCCCCAGCATTTT.

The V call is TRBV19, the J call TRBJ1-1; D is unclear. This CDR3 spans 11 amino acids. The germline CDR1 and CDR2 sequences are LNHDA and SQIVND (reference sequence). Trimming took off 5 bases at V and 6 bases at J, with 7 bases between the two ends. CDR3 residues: CASSGAPEAFF. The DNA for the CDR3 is TGTGCCAGTAGTGGTGCCCCTGAAGCTTTCTTT.

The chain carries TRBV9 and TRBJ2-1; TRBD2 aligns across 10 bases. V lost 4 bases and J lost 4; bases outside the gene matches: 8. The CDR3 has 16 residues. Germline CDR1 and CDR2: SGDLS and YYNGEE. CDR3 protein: CASSSKRLAGYNEQFF. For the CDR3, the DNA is TGTGCCAGCAGCTCGAAGCGACTAGCGGGTTACAATGAGCAGTTCTTC.

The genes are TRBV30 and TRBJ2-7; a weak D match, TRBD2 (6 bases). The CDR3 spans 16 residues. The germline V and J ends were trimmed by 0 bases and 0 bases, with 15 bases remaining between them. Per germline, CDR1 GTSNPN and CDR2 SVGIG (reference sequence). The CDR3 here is CAWSVPRGRSSYEQYF. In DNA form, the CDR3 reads TGTGCCTGGAGTGTACCGCGGGGCAGAAGCTCCTACGAGCAGTACTTC.

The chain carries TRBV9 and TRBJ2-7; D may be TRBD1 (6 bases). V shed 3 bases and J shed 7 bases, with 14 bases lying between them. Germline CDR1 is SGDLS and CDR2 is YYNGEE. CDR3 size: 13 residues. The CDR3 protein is CASSGTVDGEQYF. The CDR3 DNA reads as TGTGCCAGCAGCGGGACAGTGGATGGGGAGCAGTACTTC.

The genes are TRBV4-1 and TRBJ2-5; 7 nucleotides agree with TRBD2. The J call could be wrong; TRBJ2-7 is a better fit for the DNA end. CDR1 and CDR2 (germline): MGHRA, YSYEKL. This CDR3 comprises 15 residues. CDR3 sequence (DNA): TGCGCCAGCAGCCTCAACTCAGCGGGAAACCACGAGCAGTACTTC. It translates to CASSLNSAGNHEQYF.

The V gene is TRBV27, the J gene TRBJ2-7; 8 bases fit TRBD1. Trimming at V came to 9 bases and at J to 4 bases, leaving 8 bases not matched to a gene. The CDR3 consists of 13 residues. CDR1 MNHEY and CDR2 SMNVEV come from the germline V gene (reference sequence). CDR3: CASSPGDRYEQYF. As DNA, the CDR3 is TGTGCCAGTTCCCCTGGGGACAGGTACGAGCAGTACTTC.

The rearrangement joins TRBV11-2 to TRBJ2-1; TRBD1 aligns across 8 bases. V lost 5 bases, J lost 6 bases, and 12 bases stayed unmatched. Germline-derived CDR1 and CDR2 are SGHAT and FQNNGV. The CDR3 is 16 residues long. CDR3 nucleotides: TGTGCCAGCAGCCCCGACCCAGGGGGCGTAATCAATGAGCAGTTCTTC. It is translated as CASSPDPGGVINEQFF.

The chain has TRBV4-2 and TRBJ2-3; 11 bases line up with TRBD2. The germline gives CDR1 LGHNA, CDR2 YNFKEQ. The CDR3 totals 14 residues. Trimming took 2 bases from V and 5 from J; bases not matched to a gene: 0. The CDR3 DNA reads TGTGCCAGCAGCCAAACTAGCGGGAGAGATACGCAGTATTTT. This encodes CASSQTSGRDTQYF.

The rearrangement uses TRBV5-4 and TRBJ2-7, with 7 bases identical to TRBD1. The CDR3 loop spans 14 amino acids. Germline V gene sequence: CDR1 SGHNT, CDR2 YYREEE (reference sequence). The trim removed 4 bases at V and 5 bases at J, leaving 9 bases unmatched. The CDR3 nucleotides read TGTGCCAGCAGCCATCGGACAGGAAAAAACGAGCAGTACTTC. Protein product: CASSHRTGKNEQYF.

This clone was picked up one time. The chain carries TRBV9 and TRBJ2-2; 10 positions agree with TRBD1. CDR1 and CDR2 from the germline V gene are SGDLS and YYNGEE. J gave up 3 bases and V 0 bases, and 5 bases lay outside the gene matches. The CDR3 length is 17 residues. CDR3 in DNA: TGTGCCAGCAGCGTAGAGGTGGGGACAGGGGACACCGGGGAGCTGTTTTTT. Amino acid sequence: CASSVEVGTGDTGELFF. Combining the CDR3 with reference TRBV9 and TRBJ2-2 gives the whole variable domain DSGVTQTPKHLITATGQRVTLRCSPRSGDLSVYWYQQSLDQGLQFLIQYYNGEERAKGNILERFSAQQFPDLHSELNLSSLELGDSALYFCASSVEVGTGDTGELFFGEGSRLTVL.

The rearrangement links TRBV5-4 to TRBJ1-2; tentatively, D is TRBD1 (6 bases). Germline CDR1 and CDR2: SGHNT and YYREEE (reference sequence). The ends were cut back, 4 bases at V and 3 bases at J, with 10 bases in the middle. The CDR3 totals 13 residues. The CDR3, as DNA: TGTGCCAGCAGCGGCAACAGGGACTATGGCTACACCTTC. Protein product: CASSGNRDYGYTF.